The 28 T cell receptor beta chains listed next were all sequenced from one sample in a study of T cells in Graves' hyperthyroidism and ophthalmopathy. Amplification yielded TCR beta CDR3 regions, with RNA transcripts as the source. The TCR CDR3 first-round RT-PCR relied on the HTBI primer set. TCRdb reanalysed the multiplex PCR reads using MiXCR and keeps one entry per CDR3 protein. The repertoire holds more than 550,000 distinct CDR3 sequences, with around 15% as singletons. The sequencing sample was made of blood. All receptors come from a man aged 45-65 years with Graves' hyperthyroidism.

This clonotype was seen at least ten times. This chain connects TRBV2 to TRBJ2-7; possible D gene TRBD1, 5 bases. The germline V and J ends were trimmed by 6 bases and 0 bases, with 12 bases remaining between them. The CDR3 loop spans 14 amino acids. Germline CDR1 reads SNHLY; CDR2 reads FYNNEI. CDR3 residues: CASRDRQYSYEQYF. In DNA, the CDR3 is TGTGCCAGCAGAGACCGACAGTACTCCTACGAGCAGTACTTC.

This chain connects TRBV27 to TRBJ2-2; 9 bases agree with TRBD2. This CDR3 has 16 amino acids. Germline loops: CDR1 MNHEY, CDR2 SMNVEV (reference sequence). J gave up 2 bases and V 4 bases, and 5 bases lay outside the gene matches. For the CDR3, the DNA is TGTGCCAGCAGTTCTGGCGGGAGGGCCAACACCGGGGAGCTGTTTTTT. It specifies CASSSGGRANTGELFF.

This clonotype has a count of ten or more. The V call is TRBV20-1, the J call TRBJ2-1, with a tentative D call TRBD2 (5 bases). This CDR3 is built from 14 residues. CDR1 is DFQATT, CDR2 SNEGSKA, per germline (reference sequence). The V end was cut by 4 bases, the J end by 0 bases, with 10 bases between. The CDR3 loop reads CSAISTSSYNEQFF. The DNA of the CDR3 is TGCAGTGCTATTAGTACTAGCTCCTACAATGAGCAGTTCTTC.

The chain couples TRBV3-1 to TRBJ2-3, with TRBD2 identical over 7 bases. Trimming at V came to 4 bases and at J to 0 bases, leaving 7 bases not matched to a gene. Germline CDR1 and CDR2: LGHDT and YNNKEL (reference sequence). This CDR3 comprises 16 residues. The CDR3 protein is CASSLERGTSTDTQYF. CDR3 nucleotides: TGTGCCAGCAGCCTTGAGCGGGGAACTAGCACAGATACGCAGTATTTT.

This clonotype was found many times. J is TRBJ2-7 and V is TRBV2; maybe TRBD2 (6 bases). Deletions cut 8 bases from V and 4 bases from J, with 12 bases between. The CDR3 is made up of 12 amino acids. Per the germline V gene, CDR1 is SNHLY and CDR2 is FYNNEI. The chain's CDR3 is CASCLANYEQYF. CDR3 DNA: TGTGCCAGCTGCCTAGCGAATTACGAGCAGTACTTC.

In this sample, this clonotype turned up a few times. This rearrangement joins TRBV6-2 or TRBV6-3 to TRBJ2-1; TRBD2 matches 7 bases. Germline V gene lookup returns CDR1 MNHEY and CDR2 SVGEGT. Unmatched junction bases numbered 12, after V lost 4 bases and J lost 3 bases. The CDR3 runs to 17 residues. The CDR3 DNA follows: TGTGCCAGCAGTTTTAATCCGGGGAGGGGCCACTACAATGAGCAGTTCTTC. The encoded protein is CASSFNPGRGHYNEQFF.

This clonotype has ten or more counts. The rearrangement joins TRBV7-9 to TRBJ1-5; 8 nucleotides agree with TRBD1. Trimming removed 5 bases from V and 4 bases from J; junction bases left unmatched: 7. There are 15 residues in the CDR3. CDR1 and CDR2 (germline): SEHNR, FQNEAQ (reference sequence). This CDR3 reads CASSHTRQGNQPQHF. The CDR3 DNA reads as TGTGCCAGCAGCCACACTAGACAGGGGAATCAGCCCCAGCATTTT.

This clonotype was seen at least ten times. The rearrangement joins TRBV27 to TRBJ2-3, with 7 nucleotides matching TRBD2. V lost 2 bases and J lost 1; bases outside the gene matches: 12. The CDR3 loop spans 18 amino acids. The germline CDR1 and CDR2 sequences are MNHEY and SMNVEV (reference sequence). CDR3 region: CASSLSVFAGVGTDTQYF. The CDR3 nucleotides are TGTGCCAGCAGTTTAAGTGTTTTTGCGGGAGTAGGCACAGATACGCAGTATTTT.

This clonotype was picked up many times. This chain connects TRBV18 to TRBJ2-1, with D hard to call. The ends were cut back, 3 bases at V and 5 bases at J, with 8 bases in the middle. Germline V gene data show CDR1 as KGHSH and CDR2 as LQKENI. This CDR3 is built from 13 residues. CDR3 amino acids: CASSPLDHNEQFF. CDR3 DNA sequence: TGTGCCAGCTCACCCCTGGACCACAATGAGCAGTTCTTC. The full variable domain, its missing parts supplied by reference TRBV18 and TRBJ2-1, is NAGVMQNPRHLVRRRGQEARLRCSPMKGHSHVYWYRQLPEEGLKFMVYLQKENIIDESGMPKERFSAEFPKEGPSILRIQQVVRGDSAAYFCASSPLDHNEQFFGPGTRLTVL.

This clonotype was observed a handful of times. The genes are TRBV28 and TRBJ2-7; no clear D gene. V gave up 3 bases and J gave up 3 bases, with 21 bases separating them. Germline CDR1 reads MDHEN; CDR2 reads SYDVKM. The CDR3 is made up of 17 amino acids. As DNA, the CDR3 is TGTGCCAGCAGTTTTTTCCCGATTGGCGTGGTCGACTACGAGCAGTACTTC. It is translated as CASSFFPIGVVDYEQYF. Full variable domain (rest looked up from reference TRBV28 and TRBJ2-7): DVKVTQSSRYLVKRTGEKVFLECVQDMDHENMFWYRQDPGLGLRLIYFSYDVKMKEKGDIPEGYSVSREKKERFSLILESASTNQTSMYLCASSFFPIGVVDYEQYFGPGTRLTVT.

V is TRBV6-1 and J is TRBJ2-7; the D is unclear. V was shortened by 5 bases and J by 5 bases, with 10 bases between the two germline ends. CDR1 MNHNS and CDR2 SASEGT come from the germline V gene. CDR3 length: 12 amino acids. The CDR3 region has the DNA TGTGCCAGCAGTAATGGTCCTGACGAGCAGTACTTC. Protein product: CASSNGPDEQYF.

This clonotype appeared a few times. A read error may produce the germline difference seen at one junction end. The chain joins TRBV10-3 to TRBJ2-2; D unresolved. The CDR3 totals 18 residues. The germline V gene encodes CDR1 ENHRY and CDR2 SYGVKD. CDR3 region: CAISVSEIMGRNSGELFF. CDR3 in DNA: TGTGCCATCAGTGTCTCCGAAATTATGGGCAGGAACTCCGGGGAGCTGTTTTTT.

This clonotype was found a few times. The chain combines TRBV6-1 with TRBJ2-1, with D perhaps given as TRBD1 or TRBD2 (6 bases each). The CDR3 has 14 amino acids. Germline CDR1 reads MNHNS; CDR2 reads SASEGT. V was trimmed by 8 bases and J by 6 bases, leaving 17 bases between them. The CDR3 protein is CASSEVGGGNEQFF. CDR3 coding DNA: TGTGCCAGCTCTGAAGTCGGAGGGGGCAATGAGCAGTTCTTC.

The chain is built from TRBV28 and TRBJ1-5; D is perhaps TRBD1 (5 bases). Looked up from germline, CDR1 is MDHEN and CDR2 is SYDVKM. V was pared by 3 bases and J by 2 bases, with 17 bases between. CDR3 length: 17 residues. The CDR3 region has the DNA TGTGCCAGCAGTTTGTCCTACTCAGGGATAGGCAATCAGCCCCAGCATTTT. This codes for CASSLSYSGIGNQPQHF.

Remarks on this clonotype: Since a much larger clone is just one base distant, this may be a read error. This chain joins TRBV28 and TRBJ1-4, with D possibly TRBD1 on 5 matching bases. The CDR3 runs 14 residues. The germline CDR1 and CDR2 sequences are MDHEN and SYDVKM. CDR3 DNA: TGTGCCAGCAGCTGGACAACAACTGATGAAAAACTGTTTTTT. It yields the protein CASSWTTTDEKLFF.

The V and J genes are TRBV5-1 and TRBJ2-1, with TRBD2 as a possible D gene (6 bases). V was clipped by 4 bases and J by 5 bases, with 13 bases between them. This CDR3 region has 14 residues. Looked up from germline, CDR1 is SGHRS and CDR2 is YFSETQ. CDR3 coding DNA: TGCGCCAGCAGCGTGCGGGACGCTAACAATGAGCAGTTCTTC. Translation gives CASSVRDANNEQFF.

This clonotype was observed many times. CDR3 protein: CAILREDSGTDTQYF. CDR3 sequence (DNA): TGTGCCATCTTGAGAGAAGACAGCGGCACAGATACGCAGTATTTT. The rearrangement uses TRBV10-3 and TRBJ2-3, with D possibly matching TRBD1 (5 bases). Germline assignment: CDR1 ENHRY and CDR2 SYGVKD. V shed 8 bases and J shed 1 base, with 16 bases lying between them. The CDR3 covers 15 residues.

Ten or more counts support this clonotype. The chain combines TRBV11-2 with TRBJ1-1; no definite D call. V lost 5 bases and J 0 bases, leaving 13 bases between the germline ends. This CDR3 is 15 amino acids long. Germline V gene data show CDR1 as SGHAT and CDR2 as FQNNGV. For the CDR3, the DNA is TGTGCCAGCAGCCTGTACAGTACCATGAACACTGAAGCTTTCTTT. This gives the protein CASSLYSTMNTEAFF.

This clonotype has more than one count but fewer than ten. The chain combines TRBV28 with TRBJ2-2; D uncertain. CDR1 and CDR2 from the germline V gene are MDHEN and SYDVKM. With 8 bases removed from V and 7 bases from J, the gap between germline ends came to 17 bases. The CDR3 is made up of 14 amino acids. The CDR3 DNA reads TGTGCCAGCTCAGTTTACTGGGATGGCGGGGAGCTGTTTTTT. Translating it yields CASSVYWDGGELFF.

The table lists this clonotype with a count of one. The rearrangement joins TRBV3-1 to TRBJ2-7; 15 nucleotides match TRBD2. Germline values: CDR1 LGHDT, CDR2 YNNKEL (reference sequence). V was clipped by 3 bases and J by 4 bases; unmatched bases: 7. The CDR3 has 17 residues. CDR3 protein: CASSHRGLAGGLYEQYF. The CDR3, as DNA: TGTGCCAGCAGCCATCGGGGACTAGCGGGAGGACTTTACGAGCAGTACTTC.

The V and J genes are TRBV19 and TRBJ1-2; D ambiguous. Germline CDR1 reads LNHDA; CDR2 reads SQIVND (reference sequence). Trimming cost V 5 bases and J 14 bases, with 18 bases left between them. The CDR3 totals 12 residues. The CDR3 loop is CASSPSGGRNTF. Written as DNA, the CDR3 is TGTGCCAGTAGTCCCTCGGGAGGGCGGAATACCTTC.

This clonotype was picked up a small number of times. For the CDR3, the DNA is TGTGCCAGCACCCCCCAGGGTTTCCACAATGAGCAGTTCTTC. Its protein is CASTPQGFHNEQFF. The chain links TRBV6-2 or TRBV6-3 to TRBJ2-1; a weak D match, TRBD1 (5 bases). The CDR3 extends over 14 amino acids. Trimming cost V 7 bases and J 5 bases, with 15 bases left between them. Germline V gene lookup returns CDR1 MNHEY and CDR2 SVGEGT.

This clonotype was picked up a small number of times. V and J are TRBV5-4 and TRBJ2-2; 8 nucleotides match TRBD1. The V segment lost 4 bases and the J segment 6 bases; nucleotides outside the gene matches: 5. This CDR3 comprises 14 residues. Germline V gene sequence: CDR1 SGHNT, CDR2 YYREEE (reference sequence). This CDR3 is CASSLDRAAGELFF. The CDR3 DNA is TGTGCCAGCAGCCTGGACAGGGCTGCCGGGGAGCTGTTTTTT. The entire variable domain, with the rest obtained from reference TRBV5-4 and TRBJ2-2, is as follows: ETGVTQSPTHLIKTRGQQVTLRCSSQSGHNTVSWYQQALGQGPQFIFQYYREEENGRGNFPPRFSGLQFPNYSSELNVNALELDDSALYLCASSLDRAAGELFFGEGSRLTVL.

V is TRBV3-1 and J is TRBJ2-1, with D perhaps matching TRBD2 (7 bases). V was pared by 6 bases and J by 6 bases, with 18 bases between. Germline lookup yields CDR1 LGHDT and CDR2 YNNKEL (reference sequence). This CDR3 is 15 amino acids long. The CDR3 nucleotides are TGTGCCAGCAGAAAGGGGGGGGGCACAAGCAATGAGCAGTTCTTC. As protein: CASRKGGGTSNEQFF.

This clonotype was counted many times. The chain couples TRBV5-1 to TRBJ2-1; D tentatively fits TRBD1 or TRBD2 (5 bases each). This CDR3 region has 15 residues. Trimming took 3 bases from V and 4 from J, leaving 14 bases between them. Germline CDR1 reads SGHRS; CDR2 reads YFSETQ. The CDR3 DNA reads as TGCGCCAGCAGCTCCGGGGCGGGCGATTACAATGAGCAGTTCTTC. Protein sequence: CASSSGAGDYNEQFF.

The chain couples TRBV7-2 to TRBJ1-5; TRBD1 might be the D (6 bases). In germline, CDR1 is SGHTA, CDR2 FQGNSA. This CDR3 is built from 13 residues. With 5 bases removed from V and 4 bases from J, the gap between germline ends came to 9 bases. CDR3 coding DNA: TGTGCCAGCAGCCGACAGGCGAATCAGCCCCAGCATTTT. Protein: CASSRQANQPQHF.

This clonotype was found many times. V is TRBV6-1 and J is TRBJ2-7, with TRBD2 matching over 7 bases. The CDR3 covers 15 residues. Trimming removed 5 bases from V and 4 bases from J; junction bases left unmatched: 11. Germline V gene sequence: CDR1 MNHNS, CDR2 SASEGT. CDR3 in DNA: TGTGCCAGCAGTCGGACTAGTCTCCCCCCATACGAGCAGTACTTC. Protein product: CASSRTSLPPYEQYF.

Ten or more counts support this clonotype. CDR3 region: CASSQRYRGDTQYF. The CDR3 region has the DNA TGTGCCAGCAGCCAACGTTACAGGGGAGATACGCAGTATTTT. This chain uses TRBV3-1 with TRBJ2-3; TRBD1 aligns across 7 bases. The V gene end was trimmed by 2 bases and the J gene end by 5 bases; junction bases not matched to a gene: 4. The CDR3 has 14 residues. In germline, CDR1 is LGHDT, CDR2 YNNKEL (reference sequence).